This entry describes one T cell receptor beta chain. Its antigen is still unknown. The record originates from a study of T cell responses to AZD1222 COVID-19 vaccine. The method was immunoSEQ multiplex PCR; TCRdb's version includes in-frame clones alone and lacks a portion of them. The sample lists 110,000 to 150,000 clones; over 80% were seen once. General observations from the study: An increase in Spike-specific TCR breadth and depth was observed after two AZD1222 doses.

Germline trimming cut 3 bases from V and 4 bases from J; bases unmatched to any gene: 10. CDR3 length: 16 amino acids. Per the germline V gene, CDR1 is GTSNPN and CDR2 is SVGIG (reference sequence). The sequence was collected from an adult who received the AZD1222 COVID-19 vaccine. The chain joins TRBV30 to TRBJ2-7, with TRBD2 identical over 12 bases. The source material was peripheral blood, sampled 28 days after the second AZD1222 dose. CDR3 bases: TGTGCCTGGAGGAAACCCGAGACTAGCGGGAGTTACGAGCAGTACTTC. Amino acids: CAWRKPETSGSYEQYF. The full variable domain, its missing parts supplied by reference TRBV30 and TRBJ2-7, is SQTIHQWPATLVQPVGSPLSLECTVEGTSNPNLYWYRQAAGRGLQLLFYSVGIGQISSEVPQNLSASRPQDRQFILSSKKLLLSDSGFYLCAWRKPETSGSYEQYFGPGTRLTVT.